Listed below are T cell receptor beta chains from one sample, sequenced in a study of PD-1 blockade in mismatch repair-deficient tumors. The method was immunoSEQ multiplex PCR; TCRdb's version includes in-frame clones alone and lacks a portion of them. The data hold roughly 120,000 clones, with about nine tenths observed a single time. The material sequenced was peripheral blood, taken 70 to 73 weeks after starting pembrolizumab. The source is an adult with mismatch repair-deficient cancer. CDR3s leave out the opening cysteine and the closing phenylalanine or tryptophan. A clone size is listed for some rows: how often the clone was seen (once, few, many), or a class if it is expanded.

CDR3aa: ASSPRGPGVTGELF
abundance: few
j_gene: TRBJ2-2
v_gene: TRBV18
len: 14

CDR3aa: ASSVGEDTQY
abundance: few
j_gene: TRBJ2-3
v_gene: TRBV9
len: 10

CDR3aa: ASSPGSTYNEQF
abundance: .
j_gene: TRBJ2-1
v_gene: TRBV7-9
len: 12

CDR3aa: ASSVGLGEQY
abundance: few
j_gene: TRBJ2-7
v_gene: TRBV14
len: 10

CDR3aa: ASRSIDRVEPEQF
abundance: .
j_gene: TRBJ2-1
v_gene: TRBV6-5
len: 13

CDR3aa: AWSARGGGVPKNIQY
abundance: .
j_gene: TRBJ2-4
v_gene: TRBV30
len: 15

CDR3aa: ASSEGQERHQPQH
abundance: .
j_gene: TRBJ1-5
v_gene: TRBV19
len: 13

CDR3aa: ASRLPVWGNEQF
abundance: .
j_gene: TRBJ2-1
v_gene: TRBV12-2
len: 12

CDR3aa: ASRPAGLNQPQH
abundance: .
j_gene: TRBJ1-5
v_gene: TRBV6-5
len: 12

CDR3aa: ASSIGIGEDTQY
abundance: .
j_gene: TRBJ2-3
v_gene: TRBV19
len: 12

CDR3aa: ASRIGQGRFYEQY
abundance: once
j_gene: TRBJ2-7
v_gene: TRBV27
len: 13

CDR3aa: AIKEDRYLRGEQY
abundance: .
j_gene: TRBJ2-7
v_gene: TRBV10-3
len: 13

CDR3aa: ASEDRNYGYT
abundance: .
j_gene: TRBJ1-2
v_gene: TRBV28
len: 10

CDR3aa: ASSSRKGGRTYEQY
abundance: .
j_gene: TRBJ2-7
v_gene: TRBV5-1
len: 14

CDR3aa: ASSTGGQGLYEQY
abundance: .
j_gene: TRBJ2-7
v_gene: TRBV5-1
len: 13

CDR3aa: ASSRGTGNQPQH
abundance: .
j_gene: TRBJ1-5
v_gene: TRBV5-4
len: 12

CDR3aa: ASSLAESLNTEAF
abundance: .
j_gene: TRBJ1-1
v_gene: TRBV5-1
len: 13

CDR3aa: ASSSDSYEQY
abundance: .
j_gene: TRBJ2-7
v_gene: TRBV27
len: 10

CDR3aa: ASSLNFSYEQY
abundance: .
j_gene: TRBJ2-7
v_gene: TRBV7-9
len: 11

CDR3aa: SDRTGFYNEQF
abundance: .
j_gene: TRBJ2-1
v_gene: TRBV29-1
len: 11

CDR3aa: ASSIEFAGGPGELF
abundance: .
j_gene: TRBJ2-2
v_gene: TRBV19
len: 14

CDR3aa: AWSPPTGGKRNEQY
abundance: .
j_gene: TRBJ2-7
v_gene: TRBV30
len: 14

CDR3aa: SAQGFIQY
abundance: .
j_gene: TRBJ2-4
v_gene: TRBV20-1
len: 8

CDR3aa: ASSLAGGQETQY
abundance: .
j_gene: TRBJ2-5
v_gene: TRBV13
len: 12

CDR3aa: ASSLKGELNTEAF
abundance: once
j_gene: TRBJ1-1
v_gene: TRBV27
len: 13

CDR3aa: ASSQDLRNQPQH
abundance: .
j_gene: TRBJ1-5
v_gene: TRBV4-1
len: 12

CDR3aa: ASSLENQPQH
abundance: .
j_gene: TRBJ1-5
v_gene: TRBV7-8
len: 10